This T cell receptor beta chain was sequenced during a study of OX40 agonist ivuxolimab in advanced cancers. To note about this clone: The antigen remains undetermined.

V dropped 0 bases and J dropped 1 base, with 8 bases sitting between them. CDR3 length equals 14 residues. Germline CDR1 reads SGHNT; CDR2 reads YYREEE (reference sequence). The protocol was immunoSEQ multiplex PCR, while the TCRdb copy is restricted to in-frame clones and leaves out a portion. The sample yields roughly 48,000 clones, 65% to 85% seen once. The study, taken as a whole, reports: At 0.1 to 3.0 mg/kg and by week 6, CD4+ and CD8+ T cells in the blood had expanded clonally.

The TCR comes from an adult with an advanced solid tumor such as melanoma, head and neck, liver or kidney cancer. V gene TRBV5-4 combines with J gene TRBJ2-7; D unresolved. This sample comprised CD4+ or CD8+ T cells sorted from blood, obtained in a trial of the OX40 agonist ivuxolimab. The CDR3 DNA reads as TGTGCCAGCAGCTTGGGATCGCGTTCCTACGAGCAGTACTTC. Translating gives CASSLGSRSYEQYF. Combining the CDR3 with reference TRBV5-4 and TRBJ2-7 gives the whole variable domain ETGVTQSPTHLIKTRGQQVTLRCSSQSGHNTVSWYQQALGQGPQFIFQYYREEENGRGNFPPRFSGLQFPNYSSELNVNALELDDSALYLCASSLGSRSYEQYFGPGTRLTVT.